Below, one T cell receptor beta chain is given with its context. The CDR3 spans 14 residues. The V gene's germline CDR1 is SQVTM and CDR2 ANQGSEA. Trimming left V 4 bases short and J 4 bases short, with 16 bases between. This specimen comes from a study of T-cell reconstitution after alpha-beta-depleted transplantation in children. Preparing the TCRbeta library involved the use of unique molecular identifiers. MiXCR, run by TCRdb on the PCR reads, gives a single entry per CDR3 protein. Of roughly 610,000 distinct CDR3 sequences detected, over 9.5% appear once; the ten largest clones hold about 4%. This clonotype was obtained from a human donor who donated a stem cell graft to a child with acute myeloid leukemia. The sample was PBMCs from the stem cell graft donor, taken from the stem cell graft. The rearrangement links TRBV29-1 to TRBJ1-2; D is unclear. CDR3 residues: CSVAGLAGGYGYTF. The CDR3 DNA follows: TGCAGCGTTGCGGGCCTGGCGGGCGGCTATGGCTACACCTTC.